The rows below give T cell receptor beta chains drawn from one sample of a study of cytomegalovirus exposure and HLA in healthy donors. Repertoires were generated with immunoSEQ multiplex PCR, while TCRdb's copy carries only in-frame clones and drops some. The sample lists about 150,000 clones; 73% were seen once. The material sequenced was PBMCs. The receptors here all came from a woman aged 18-30 years in good health and CMV-seronegative. Both conserved end residues are part of each CDR3. D genes are given only for firm matches. Not every row has a clone size; where given, it reads once, few, many or a size class.

d_call: -; clone_size: -; v_call: TRBV7-9; j_call: TRBJ2-6; cdr3_nt: TGTGCCAGCACCCAAGGAGGGTTGGGTGGGGCCAACGTCCTGACTTTC; cdr3_aa: CASTQGGLGGANVLTF
d_call: -; clone_size: -; v_call: TRBV6-6; j_call: TRBJ1-2; cdr3_nt: TGTGCCAGCAGTTACTCGAGCGGGGGTATTACCTATGGCTACACCTTC; cdr3_aa: CASSYSSGGITYGYTF
d_call: TRBD1; clone_size: few; v_call: TRBV7-2; j_call: TRBJ1-3; cdr3_nt: TGTGCCAGCAGCTTAGTACGGGACAGGGGCCACACCATATATTTT; cdr3_aa: CASSLVRDRGHTIYF
d_call: -; clone_size: -; v_call: TRBV18; j_call: TRBJ1-4; cdr3_nt: TGTGCCAGCTCACCCAGACTCGCCGAGGGAGGGTCTAGTAATGAAAAACTGTTTTTT; cdr3_aa: CASSPRLAEGGSSNEKLFF
d_call: -; clone_size: -; v_call: TRBV9; j_call: TRBJ1-2; cdr3_nt: TGTGCCAGCAGCGTAGGGGGACTCCCCACGAGCTACACCTTC; cdr3_aa: CASSVGGLPTSYTF
d_call: -; clone_size: -; v_call: TRBV5-1; j_call: TRBJ1-6; cdr3_nt: TGCGCCAGCAGCTTAACAGGAACAGTTAATTCACCCCTCCACTTT; cdr3_aa: CASSLTGTVNSPLHF
d_call: TRBD1; clone_size: -; v_call: TRBV6-5; j_call: TRBJ1-1; cdr3_nt: TGTGCCAGCAGACAGGGGTTCGGGGAGAACACTGAAGCTTTCTTT; cdr3_aa: CASRQGFGENTEAFF
d_call: -; clone_size: -; v_call: TRBV7-2; j_call: TRBJ1-1; cdr3_nt: TGTGCCAGCAGCCCCAGAGGATTTCGGGGCACTGAAGCTTTCTTT; cdr3_aa: CASSPRGFRGTEAFF
d_call: TRBD1; clone_size: -; v_call: TRBV19; j_call: TRBJ1-5; cdr3_nt: TGTGCCAGTAGTCCCGGGGACAGGGATGATCAGCCCCAGCATTTT; cdr3_aa: CASSPGDRDDQPQHF
d_call: -; clone_size: -; v_call: TRBV4-3; j_call: TRBJ2-3; cdr3_nt: TGCGCCAGCAGCCCAGGGGACCCCACAGATACGCAGTATTTT; cdr3_aa: CASSPGDPTDTQYF
d_call: -; clone_size: -; v_call: TRBV28; j_call: TRBJ1-1; cdr3_nt: TGTGCCAGCAGTTCGGGGTACACTGAAGCTTTCTTT; cdr3_aa: CASSSGYTEAFF
d_call: TRBD1; clone_size: few; v_call: TRBV28; j_call: TRBJ1-1; cdr3_nt: TGTGCCAGCAGAACTACAGGGTCGCAGGGGGCCACTGAAGCTTTCTTT; cdr3_aa: CASRTTGSQGATEAFF
d_call: TRBD1; clone_size: -; v_call: TRBV7-8; j_call: TRBJ1-5; cdr3_nt: TGTGCCAGCAGCTTAAGCAGGGGGCTGGTTAGCAATCAGCCCCAGCATTTT; cdr3_aa: CASSLSRGLVSNQPQHF
d_call: -; clone_size: -; v_call: TRBV28; j_call: TRBJ1-5; cdr3_nt: TGTGCCAGCAGTCCCACAGGGATCCGGGGACAGCCCCAGCATTTT; cdr3_aa: CASSPTGIRGQPQHF
d_call: -; clone_size: -; v_call: TRBV6-5; j_call: TRBJ1-4; cdr3_nt: TGTGCCAGCAGGCTACTACCGGATAATGAAAAACTGTTTTTT; cdr3_aa: CASRLLPDNEKLFF
d_call: TRBD1; clone_size: -; v_call: TRBV5-1; j_call: TRBJ1-4; cdr3_nt: TGCGCCAGCAGAAGGACAGGGGGCGGTGGGTATCATGAAAAACTGTTTTTT; cdr3_aa: CASRRTGGGGYHEKLFF
d_call: TRBD2; clone_size: few; v_call: TRBV7-2; j_call: TRBJ2-1; cdr3_nt: TGTGCCAGCAGCCCAGGGACTAGCGGGAGCAATGAGCAGTTCTTC; cdr3_aa: CASSPGTSGSNEQFF
d_call: -; clone_size: -; v_call: TRBV27; j_call: TRBJ1-4; cdr3_nt: TGTGCCAGCAGTTTGCGTCAGGGACTTAATGAAAAACTGTTTTTT; cdr3_aa: CASSLRQGLNEKLFF
d_call: TRBD2; clone_size: -; v_call: TRBV7-2; j_call: TRBJ2-2; cdr3_nt: TGTGCCAGCAGCTTAAGACTAGCGGGGAGGAGCGGGGAGCTGTTTTTT; cdr3_aa: CASSLRLAGRSGELFF
d_call: TRBD1; clone_size: -; v_call: TRBV10-1; j_call: TRBJ1-1; cdr3_nt: TGCGCCAGCAGTGAGCGACAGGGGGTAACTGAAGCTTTCTTT; cdr3_aa: CASSERQGVTEAFF
d_call: -; clone_size: -; v_call: TRBV19; j_call: TRBJ2-2; cdr3_nt: TGTGCCAGTAGTATTCAGGGTACCGCCACCGGGGAGCTGTTTTTT; cdr3_aa: CASSIQGTATGELFF
d_call: TRBD1; clone_size: -; v_call: TRBV5-8; j_call: TRBJ1-5; cdr3_nt: TGTGCCAGCAGCTTAAGACAGGGGATGGGTCAGCCCCAGCATTTT; cdr3_aa: CASSLRQGMGQPQHF
d_call: -; clone_size: -; v_call: TRBV7-9; j_call: TRBJ1-1; cdr3_nt: TGTGCCAGCAGCTTAAGGAGTGGGGGCGCGAACACTGAAGCTTTCTTT; cdr3_aa: CASSLRSGGANTEAFF
d_call: TRBD1; clone_size: -; v_call: TRBV6-6; j_call: TRBJ1-3; cdr3_nt: TGTGCCAGCAGTTCAGGGGGGATCTCTGGAAACACCATATATTTT; cdr3_aa: CASSSGGISGNTIYF
d_call: TRBD1; clone_size: few; v_call: TRBV6-5; j_call: TRBJ2-1; cdr3_nt: TGTGCCAGCAGTCCACGACAGGGAACCTACAATGAGCAGTTCTTC; cdr3_aa: CASSPRQGTYNEQFF
d_call: -; clone_size: -; v_call: TRBV6-6; j_call: TRBJ1-1; cdr3_nt: TGTGCCAGCAGTTATAGTTCCGTAATGAACACTGAAGCTTTCTTT; cdr3_aa: CASSYSSVMNTEAFF
d_call: TRBD1; clone_size: -; v_call: TRBV5-8; j_call: TRBJ2-2; cdr3_nt: TGTGCCAGCAGCTTGGCCATCAGGGGGACCGGGGAGCTGTTTTTT; cdr3_aa: CASSLAIRGTGELFF
d_call: -; clone_size: -; v_call: TRBV7-2; j_call: TRBJ1-2; cdr3_nt: TGTGCCAGCAGCTTAGCGCCCGGAGACTATGGCTACACCTTC; cdr3_aa: CASSLAPGDYGYTF
d_call: -; clone_size: few; v_call: TRBV4-1; j_call: TRBJ1-1; cdr3_nt: TGCGCCAGCAGCCAAAGGGGGGGGATGTCTGAAGCTTTCTTT; cdr3_aa: CASSQRGGMSEAFF
d_call: -; clone_size: -; v_call: TRBV4-3; j_call: TRBJ1-4; cdr3_nt: TGCGCCAGCAGCCATGCGGGGGAACCTAATGAAAAACTGTTTTTT; cdr3_aa: CASSHAGEPNEKLFF
d_call: TRBD2; clone_size: -; v_call: TRBV7-8; j_call: TRBJ2-2; cdr3_nt: TGTGCCCGCGGGACTAGCGGAGACACCGGGGAGCTGTTTTTT; cdr3_aa: CARGTSGDTGELFF
d_call: -; clone_size: -; v_call: TRBV21-1; j_call: TRBJ2-1; cdr3_nt: TGTGCCAGCATCAGCGATAGCGGGAGTACCCACAATGAGCAGTTCTTC; cdr3_aa: CASISDSGSTHNEQFF
d_call: -; clone_size: -; v_call: TRBV4-3; j_call: TRBJ2-2; cdr3_nt: TGCGCCAGCAGCCAAGGGCACCGAAACACCGGGGAGCTGTTTTTT; cdr3_aa: CASSQGHRNTGELFF
d_call: -; clone_size: -; v_call: TRBV5-1; j_call: TRBJ1-2; cdr3_nt: TGCGCCAGCAGCGGGGGACAAGGGAACTATGGCTACACCTTC; cdr3_aa: CASSGGQGNYGYTF
d_call: TRBD1; clone_size: -; v_call: TRBV6-5; j_call: TRBJ1-2; cdr3_nt: TGTGCCAGCAAACTCTCACAGGGGGCAACTCCTGGCTACACCTTC; cdr3_aa: CASKLSQGATPGYTF
d_call: -; clone_size: -; v_call: TRBV4-3; j_call: TRBJ2-1; cdr3_nt: TGCGCCAGCAGCCTGGGGGCAGGCACCTCTGTAGTGGAGCAGTTCTTC; cdr3_aa: CASSLGAGTSVVEQFF
d_call: TRBD1; clone_size: -; v_call: TRBV2; j_call: TRBJ1-6; cdr3_nt: TGTGCCAGCGGCGGGACAGCCAATTCACCCCTCCACTTT; cdr3_aa: CASGGTANSPLHF
d_call: TRBD2; clone_size: -; v_call: TRBV6-5; j_call: TRBJ2-1; cdr3_nt: TGTGCCAGCAGTTACTCGCTAGCGGGAGCCAATGAGCAGTTCTTC; cdr3_aa: CASSYSLAGANEQFF
d_call: -; clone_size: -; v_call: TRBV6-1; j_call: TRBJ1-5; cdr3_nt: TGTGCCAACAGTGAACGGGCTCGGGATCCTAATCAGCCCCAGCATTTT; cdr3_aa: CANSERARDPNQPQHF
d_call: TRBD1; clone_size: few; v_call: TRBV4-2; j_call: TRBJ1-1; cdr3_nt: TGTGCCAGCAGCCTTGGGACAGGAGGCTCCACTGAAGCTTTCTTT; cdr3_aa: CASSLGTGGSTEAFF
d_call: TRBD2; clone_size: -; v_call: TRBV29-1; j_call: TRBJ2-2; cdr3_nt: TGCAGCGTTGAGACTAGCGGAGGGGCCGGGGAGCTGTTTTTT; cdr3_aa: CSVETSGGAGELFF
d_call: -; clone_size: -; v_call: TRBV7-9; j_call: TRBJ2-1; cdr3_nt: TGTGCCAGCACCCATCACCCGAGTTACTCCTACAATGAGCAGTTCTTC; cdr3_aa: CASTHHPSYSYNEQFF
d_call: -; clone_size: once; v_call: TRBV27; j_call: TRBJ2-1; cdr3_nt: TGTGCCAGCAGTTTAATACGGGGTGTTAATGAGCAGTTCTTC; cdr3_aa: CASSLIRGVNEQFF
d_call: TRBD2; clone_size: -; v_call: TRBV7-2; j_call: TRBJ2-1; cdr3_nt: TGTGCCAGCAGCTGGACTAGCGGGAGGAATGAGCAGTTCTTC; cdr3_aa: CASSWTSGRNEQFF
d_call: -; clone_size: -; v_call: TRBV6-1; j_call: TRBJ2-3; cdr3_nt: TGTGCCAGCAGTGAGATGGTTCAGGCGCAGTATTTT; cdr3_aa: CASSEMVQAQYF
d_call: -; clone_size: -; v_call: TRBV5-6; j_call: TRBJ2-4; cdr3_nt: TGTGCCAGCAGTTACGTCCCACAGGGAGCCAAAAACATTCAGTACTTC; cdr3_aa: CASSYVPQGAKNIQYF
d_call: TRBD2; clone_size: -; v_call: TRBV5-6; j_call: TRBJ2-1; cdr3_nt: TGTGCCAGCAGCCCTGATTGGACTAGCTCGACCGAGCAGTTCTTC; cdr3_aa: CASSPDWTSSTEQFF
d_call: TRBD1; clone_size: few; v_call: TRBV30; j_call: TRBJ2-1; cdr3_nt: TGTGCCTGGAGTGTTGGGACAGGGAACTACAATGAGCAGTTCTTC; cdr3_aa: CAWSVGTGNYNEQFF
d_call: -; clone_size: -; v_call: TRBV18; j_call: TRBJ2-3; cdr3_nt: TGTGCCAGCTCACCACTCGCGGGGGCCACCACAGATACGCAGTATTTT; cdr3_aa: CASSPLAGATTDTQYF
d_call: TRBD2; clone_size: -; v_call: TRBV10-3; j_call: TRBJ2-7; cdr3_nt: TGTGCCATCAGTGAAGCTAGCGGGGCAGCCTACGAGCAGTACTTC; cdr3_aa: CAISEASGAAYEQYF
d_call: TRBD2; clone_size: -; v_call: TRBV5-1; j_call: TRBJ2-3; cdr3_nt: TGCGCCAGCAGTGTAACTAGCGGTAGCACAGATACGCAGTATTTT; cdr3_aa: CASSVTSGSTDTQYF
d_call: -; clone_size: -; v_call: TRBV6-1; j_call: TRBJ2-1; cdr3_nt: TGTGCCAGCAGTGAAGCAGGCGGTGGCAGCCACAATGAGCAGTTCTTC; cdr3_aa: CASSEAGGGSHNEQFF
d_call: -; clone_size: -; v_call: TRBV13; j_call: TRBJ2-7; cdr3_nt: TGTGCCAGCAGCTTAGGCAGGTTGGGCGAGCAGTACTTC; cdr3_aa: CASSLGRLGEQYF
d_call: TRBD2; clone_size: -; v_call: TRBV5-8; j_call: TRBJ2-3; cdr3_nt: TGTGCCAGCAGCTTGTGGAGACTAGCAACAGATACGCAGTATTTT; cdr3_aa: CASSLWRLATDTQYF
d_call: -; clone_size: few; v_call: TRBV10-3; j_call: TRBJ1-1; cdr3_nt: TGTGCCATCAGTGAATTGAGTGGACAGACTAACACTGAAGCTTTCTTT; cdr3_aa: CAISELSGQTNTEAFF
d_call: -; clone_size: -; v_call: TRBV6-5; j_call: TRBJ2-4; cdr3_nt: TGTGCCAGCAGCCCGACACTCACTCAAAACATTCAGTACTTC; cdr3_aa: CASSPTLTQNIQYF
d_call: -; clone_size: -; v_call: TRBV11-1; j_call: TRBJ1-1; cdr3_nt: TGTGCCAGCAGCTTACAGGGGTCTGAAGCTTTCTTT; cdr3_aa: CASSLQGSEAFF
d_call: TRBD1; clone_size: -; v_call: TRBV10-3; j_call: TRBJ1-3; cdr3_nt: TGTGCCATCAGGGGGGACAGATTCGACCCACGCTTCTCTGGAAACACCATATATTTT; cdr3_aa: CAIRGDRFDPRFSGNTIYF